A selection of T cell receptor beta chains follows, all from one sample in a study of low-dose radiotherapy and immunotherapy resistance in tumors. A single record per CDR3 protein comes from TCRdb applying MiXCR to the reads. The repertoire consists of 55,000 to 80,000 distinct CDR3 sequences, with approximately 26% occurring once and the leading ten covering 6.6%. The specimen was PBMCs, collected before treatment. These receptor sequences come from a male donor with rectosigmoid adenocarcinoma. Each CDR3 is given with its conserved first and last residue. Each record gives: J gene, CDR3 length, D gene, clone size, V gene, CDR3 DNA, CDR3 protein. D genes are given only for firm matches. The size field is filled for only some rows; it gives once, few, many or a size class.

>TRBJ2-7|15|TRBD1|many|TRBV12-3/TRBV12-4
TGTGCCAGCAGCCGACTTGGGACAGGGATAGGCGAGCAGTACTTC
CASSRLGTGIGEQYF
>TRBJ2-3|15|TRBD2|-|TRBV28
TGTGCCAGCAGTTTCAGCGGGAGAGGGGCAGATACGCAGTATTTT
CASSFSGRGADTQYF
>TRBJ2-1|14|-|many|TRBV7-2
TGTGCCAGCAGCCCGAAAACGGGGATGAATGAGCAGTTCTTC
CASSPKTGMNEQFF
>TRBJ2-7|16|TRBD2|-|TRBV3-1
TGTGCCAGCAGCCCGATGTTAGCGGGAGCGGGCAATGAGCAGTACTTC
CASSPMLAGAGNEQYF
>TRBJ2-6|17|-|many|TRBV4-1
TGCGCCAGCAGCCAAGGGACAGCCCTCTCTGGGGCCAACGTCCTGACTTTC
CASSQGTALSGANVLTF
>TRBJ2-1|14|TRBD2|-|TRBV12-3/TRBV12-4
TGTGCCAGCAGTCCGGGGGGGCCTAGCTCCCTTAGGTTCTTC
CASSPGGPSSLRFF
>TRBJ1-1|13|TRBD1|medium-sized|TRBV6-2/TRBV6-3
TGTGCCAGCAGCCGACTTGACAGGGAGGAAGCTTTCTTT
CASSRLDREEAFF
>TRBJ1-6|19|-|-|TRBV6-8
TGTGCCAGCAGTCGCCCGTCCTCGGGCGGGAGCTCCTACATTTCACCCCTCCACTTT
CASSRPSSGGSSYISPLHF
>TRBJ1-2|15|-|many|TRBV5-1
TGCGCCAGCAGCTTGGCCCCGGAGGCGCATCGGGGCTACACCTTC
CASSLAPEAHRGYTF
>TRBJ2-2|15|-|few|TRBV7-8
TGTGCCAGCAGCCTGAGACTGATTAACACCGGGGAGCTGTTTTTT
CASSLRLINTGELFF
>TRBJ1-4|13|-|many|TRBV29-1
TGCAGCGTTCAGGGCCCAACTAATGAAAAACTGTTTTTT
CSVQGPTNEKLFF